A selection of T cell receptor beta chains follows, all from one sample in a study of early T cells in non-severe SARS-CoV-2 infection. TCRdb reprocessed the 5' RACE reads via MiXCR and lists one record per CDR3 protein. There are about 69,000 distinct CDR3 sequences in the sample; around 11% occur only once, and roughly 6.8% lies in the top ten. The sample was whole blood. These receptors originate from an adult who was a healthcare worker with PCR-confirmed SARS-CoV-2 infection or an uninfected control (not recorded which). CDR3s include the opening cysteine and the closing phenylalanine or tryptophan. The order of the fields is J gene, V gene, D gene, clone size, CDR3 length, CDR3 protein, CDR3 DNA. A D gene is named only where the DNA matches it firmly. The size field is filled for only some rows; it gives once, few, many or a size class.

TRBJ1-1,TRBV10-3,-,many,14,CAISDLTVNTEAFF,TGTGCCATCAGTGATTTGACAGTAAACACTGAAGCTTTCTTT
TRBJ1-2,TRBV7-9,-,-,13,CASSLGTDDGYTF,TGTGCCAGCAGCTTAGGGACGGACGACGGCTACACCTTC
TRBJ1-2,TRBV6-1,-,-,14,CASSALTGGYGYTF,TGTGCCAGCAGTGCACTCACTGGGGGCTATGGCTACACCTTC
TRBJ1-2,TRBV10-1,-,-,13,CASSSTTNYGYTF,TGCGCCAGCAGCTCGACCACTAACTATGGCTACACCTTC
TRBJ2-3,TRBV6-2/TRBV6-3,-,-,14,CASRNRESTDTQYF,TGTGCCAGCAGAAACCGAGAGAGCACAGATACGCAGTATTTT
TRBJ2-5,TRBV18,TRBD2,few,15,CASSPQTSGTETQYF,TGTGCCAGCTCACCCCAGACTAGCGGGACGGAGACCCAGTACTTC
TRBJ2-7,TRBV5-1,TRBD2,-,14,CASSLRSGGDEQYF,TGCGCCAGCAGCTTGAGGAGCGGGGGTGACGAGCAGTACTTC
TRBJ2-3,TRBV10-3,-,many,13,CAISEVGADTQYF,TGTGCCATCAGTGAGGTTGGGGCAGATACGCAGTATTTT
TRBJ2-1,TRBV5-4,TRBD2,many,14,CASSLSGNYNEQFF,TGTGCCAGCAGCCTTAGCGGGAACTACAATGAGCAGTTCTTC
TRBJ2-5,TRBV20-1,-,-,13,CSARDKLQETQYF,TGCAGTGCTAGAGATAAACTACAAGAGACCCAGTACTTC
TRBJ2-3,TRBV29-1,TRBD2,-,15,CSVTTSGVSTDTQYF,TGCAGCGTTACCACTAGCGGGGTTAGCACAGATACGCAGTATTTT
TRBJ1-6,TRBV4-2,TRBD1,-,16,CASSQDGTGGFSPLHF,TGTGCCAGCAGCCAAGACGGGACAGGGGGCTTTTCACCCCTCCACTTT
TRBJ2-2,TRBV6-2/TRBV6-3,-,many,14,CASSYAPGTGELFF,TGTGCCAGCAGTTACGCCCCGGGCACCGGGGAGCTGTTTTTT
TRBJ1-1,TRBV30,TRBD1,-,13,CAWIGRGLTEAFF,TGTGCCTGGATTGGCAGGGGGCTCACTGAAGCTTTCTTT
TRBJ1-2,TRBV21-1,-,-,18,CASSKALFRQEGLGGYTF,TGTGCCAGCAGCAAAGCGCTTTTCCGGCAGGAGGGTTTGGGAGGCTACACCTTC
TRBJ1-4,TRBV6-1,TRBD1,-,15,CASTGATGDSEKLFF,TGTGCCAGCACCGGAGCGACAGGGGATTCTGAAAAACTGTTTTTT
TRBJ2-3,TRBV6-2/TRBV6-3,-,many,16,CASSSLRQGYADTQYF,TGTGCCAGCAGTTCCCTCCGGCAGGGGTACGCAGATACGCAGTATTTT
TRBJ2-2,TRBV7-9,TRBD1,few,15,CASRTGQVDAGELFF,TGTGCCAGCAGAACGGGACAGGTTGACGCCGGGGAGCTGTTTTTT
TRBJ2-2,TRBV5-6,-,many,19,CASSPRAGRDSRVTGELFF,TGTGCCAGCAGCCCGCGAGCGGGCAGGGATAGTCGTGTAACCGGGGAGCTGTTTTTT
TRBJ2-7,TRBV4-1,TRBD1,-,15,CASSPPGQGYYEQYF,TGCGCCAGCAGCCCCCCGGGACAGGGGTATTACGAGCAGTACTTC
TRBJ2-7,TRBV6-5,TRBD1,many,16,CASSYLPGQGAREQYF,TGTGCCAGCAGTTACCTACCGGGACAGGGGGCCCGGGAGCAGTACTTC
TRBJ2-3,TRBV5-1,-,few,17,CASSLEGGFRSRDTQYF,TGCGCCAGCAGCTTGGAGGGGGGATTCCGCAGCCGGGATACGCAGTATTTT
TRBJ2-7,TRBV25-1,-,many,13,CASSEWRVHEQYF,TGTGCCAGCAGTGAATGGAGGGTCCACGAGCAGTACTTC
TRBJ2-4,TRBV7-9,-,-,16,CASSLGGAFAKNIQYF,TGTGCCAGCAGCTTAGGGGGCGCTTTCGCCAAAAACATTCAGTACTTC
TRBJ1-1,TRBV12-3/TRBV12-4,-,few,15,CASSLGVLMNTEAFF,TGTGCCAGCAGTTTGGGCGTGCTAATGAACACTGAAGCTTTCTTT
TRBJ2-3,TRBV20-1,-,-,12,CSARDPNRDSEF,TGCAGTGCTAGAGATCCTAACCGGGACTCCGAATTT
TRBJ2-7,TRBV6-5,-,many,15,CASSYVAGIFDEQYF,TGTGCCAGCAGTTACGTCGCAGGGATATTCGACGAGCAGTACTTC
TRBJ2-7,TRBV28,TRBD1,few,18,CASSPMGGTGQGLYEQYF,TGTGCCAGCAGTCCTATGGGGGGGACGGGACAGGGATTATACGAGCAGTACTTC
TRBJ1-1,TRBV7-9,TRBD1,-,16,CASSLRTGYPSTEAFF,TGTGCCAGCAGCTTGAGGACAGGGTATCCGAGCACTGAAGCTTTCTTT
TRBJ2-1,TRBV6-6,-,many,13,CASSYDGFDEQFF,TGTGCCAGCAGTTACGACGGTTTCGATGAGCAGTTCTTC
TRBJ1-2,TRBV18,TRBD1,many,16,CASSPIRGQANYGYTF,TGTGCCAGCTCACCCATCCGGGGACAGGCGAACTATGGCTACACCTTC
TRBJ2-1,TRBV9,-,few,13,CASSVGQVNEQFF,TGTGCCAGCAGCGTAGGGCAGGTCAATGAGCAGTTCTTC
TRBJ2-1,TRBV11-1,-,few,14,CASSLRSSNNEQFF,TGTGCCAGCAGCTTACGAAGCTCTAACAATGAGCAGTTCTTC
TRBJ2-3,TRBV7-6,-,few,14,CASSLWLWGDTQYF,TGTGCCAGCAGCTTATGGCTCTGGGGAGATACGCAGTATTTT
TRBJ1-2,TRBV29-1,-,many,17,CSVAAGPLTSNNYGYTF,TGCAGCGTCGCGGCCGGGCCCTTGACCTCTAATAACTATGGCTACACCTTC
TRBJ1-1,TRBV29-1,TRBD1,few,12,CSVDSGGTEAFF,TGCAGCGTTGATTCAGGGGGCACTGAAGCTTTCTTT
TRBJ1-4,TRBV3-1,-,-,15,CASSQDVVTNEKLFF,TGTGCCAGCAGCCAAGATGTGGTGACTAATGAAAAACTGTTTTTT
TRBJ1-5,TRBV6-6,TRBD1,-,17,CASSYAGRQGSNQPQHF,TGTGCCAGCAGTTACGCGGGGCGACAGGGAAGCAATCAGCCCCAGCATTTT
TRBJ2-3,TRBV7-2,-,-,14,CASSLDVSTDTQYF,TGTGCCAGCAGCTTAGATGTCAGCACAGATACGCAGTATTTT
TRBJ1-1,TRBV6-2/TRBV6-3,-,many,14,CASSYSATFTEAFF,TGTGCCAGCAGTTACTCGGCGACGTTCACTGAAGCTTTCTTT
TRBJ1-1,TRBV29-1,-,-,13,CSVVVMTNTEAFF,TGCAGCGTTGTCGTGATGACGAACACTGAAGCTTTCTTT
TRBJ2-7,TRBV6-2/TRBV6-3,TRBD2,many,14,CASKTRLAGDEQYF,TGTGCCAGCAAGACCCGGCTAGCGGGAGACGAGCAGTACTTC
TRBJ2-2,TRBV19,TRBD2,-,15,CASRQLAGTTGELFF,TGTGCCAGTAGGCAACTAGCGGGGACCACCGGGGAGCTGTTTTTT
TRBJ1-1,TRBV7-9,-,-,10,CASKGAEAFF,TGTGCCAGCAAAGGGGCCGAAGCTTTCTTT
TRBJ2-2,TRBV11-3,TRBD1,many,15,CASSSGTANTGELFF,TGTGCCAGCAGCTCGGGGACAGCGAACACCGGGGAGCTGTTTTTT
TRBJ1-2,TRBV7-8,TRBD1,many,18,CASSFYSSRGTGGSGYTF,TGTGCCAGCAGCTTTTATTCTTCCCGCGGGACAGGTGGAAGTGGCTACACCTTC
TRBJ1-1,TRBV5-6,-,-,14,CASSGIGRSTEAFF,TGTGCCAGCAGCGGGATAGGGAGGAGCACTGAAGCTTTCTTT
TRBJ1-2,TRBV3-1,-,many,14,CASSGRAPRGGYTF,TGTGCCAGCAGTGGCCGGGCACCTCGCGGTGGCTACACCTTC
TRBJ1-4,TRBV24-1,TRBD1,-,15,CATSEVQGADEKLFF,TGTGCCACCAGTGAAGTACAGGGGGCGGATGAAAAACTGTTTTTT
TRBJ2-1,TRBV4-2,-,-,16,CASSQDVASAHNEQFF,TGTGCCAGCAGCCAAGATGTGGCTAGCGCTCACAATGAGCAGTTCTTC
TRBJ1-2,TRBV5-8,-,many,15,CASSLGGGTGYGYTF,TGTGCCAGCAGCCTAGGTGGGGGTACGGGCTATGGCTACACCTTC
TRBJ1-1,TRBV6-5,TRBD1,-,14,CASSYTGADTEAFF,TGTGCCAGCAGTTATACAGGGGCGGACACTGAAGCTTTCTTT
TRBJ2-6,TRBV7-3,-,many,16,CASSPSPTSGANVLTF,TGTGCCAGCAGCCCAAGCCCGACTTCTGGGGCCAACGTCCTGACTTTC
TRBJ2-7,TRBV6-2/TRBV6-3,-,-,13,CASSFGQLREQYF,TGTGCCAGCAGTTTCGGACAACTACGCGAGCAGTACTTC
TRBJ2-3,TRBV4-1,-,-,12,CASRQGSDTQYF,TGCGCCAGCAGACAGGGTTCGGATACGCAGTATTTT